This record covers a single T cell receptor beta chain. Researchers ran the assay at a deep level. Generated by immunoSEQ multiplex PCR, the TCRdb table keeps only in-frame clones and is missing some. The table includes about 480,000 clones, 60% to 80% detected once. Trimming took 5 bases from V and 7 from J; bases not matched to a gene: 7. The CDR3 runs to 14 residues. Per germline, CDR1 LNHDA and CDR2 SQIVND (reference sequence). The data stem from a study of shared clonotypes between healthy human individuals. The origin of this receptor is a woman between 35 and 50 years old in good health. Some clones in this sample may be carry-over from other donors' samples. Sample: PBMCs. The chain has TRBV19 and TRBJ1-4; TRBD1 matches 7 bases. The CDR3 coding sequence is TGTGCCAGTAGTCGCCCAGGGGGGGCTGAAAAACTGTTTTTT. Amino acid sequence: CASSRPGGAEKLFF.